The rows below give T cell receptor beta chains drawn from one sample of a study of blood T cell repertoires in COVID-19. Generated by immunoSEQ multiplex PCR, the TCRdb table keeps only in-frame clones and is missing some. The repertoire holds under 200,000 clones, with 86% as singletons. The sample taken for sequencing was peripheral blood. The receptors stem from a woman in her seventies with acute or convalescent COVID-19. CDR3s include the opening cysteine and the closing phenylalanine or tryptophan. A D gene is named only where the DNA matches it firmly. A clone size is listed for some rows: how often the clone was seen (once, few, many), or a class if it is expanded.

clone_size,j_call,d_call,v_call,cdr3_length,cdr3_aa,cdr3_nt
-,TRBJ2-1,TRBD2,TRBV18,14,CASSPVAGVGEQFF,TGTGCCAGCTCACCCGTAGCGGGAGTTGGTGAGCAGTTCTTC
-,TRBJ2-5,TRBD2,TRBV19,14,CASSPGLAGETQYF,TGTGCCAGTAGTCCCGGACTAGCGGGAGAGACCCAGTACTTC
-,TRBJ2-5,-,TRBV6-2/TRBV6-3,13,CASSYTTKETQYF,TGTGCCAGCAGTTACACAACTAAAGAGACCCAGTACTTC
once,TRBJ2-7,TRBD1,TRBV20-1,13,CSASKQGAYEQYF,TGCAGTGCTAGTAAGCAGGGGGCCTACGAGCAGTACTTC
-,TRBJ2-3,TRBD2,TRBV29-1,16,CSVEDKRGASTDTQYF,TGCAGCGTTGAAGATAAGCGGGGGGCGAGCACAGATACGCAGTATTTT
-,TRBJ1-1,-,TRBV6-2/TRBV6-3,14,CASSYQNPGAEAFF,TGTGCCAGCAGTTACCAAAACCCGGGAGCTGAAGCTTTCTTT
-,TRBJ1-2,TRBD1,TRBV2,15,CASSEEGQGARGYTF,TGTGCCAGCAGTGAAGAGGGACAGGGGGCTAGAGGCTACACCTTC
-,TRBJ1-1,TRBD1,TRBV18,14,CASSPRTGGTEAFF,TGTGCCAGCTCACCTCGGACAGGGGGCACTGAAGCTTTCTTT
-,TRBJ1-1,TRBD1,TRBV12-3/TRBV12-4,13,CASRTGRGTEAFF,TGTGCCAGCAGGACAGGCAGGGGGACTGAAGCTTTCTTT
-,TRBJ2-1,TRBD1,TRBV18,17,CASSPPGQGGLFNEQFF,TGTGCCAGCTCACCACCGGGACAGGGGGGTTTATTCAATGAGCAGTTCTTC
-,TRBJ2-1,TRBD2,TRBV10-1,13,CASSDNAGGEQFF,TGCGCCAGCAGTGATAACGCGGGGGGTGAGCAGTTCTTC
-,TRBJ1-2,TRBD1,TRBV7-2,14,CASSSSTGGYGYTF,TGTGCCAGCAGCTCCTCGACAGGGGGCTATGGCTACACCTTC
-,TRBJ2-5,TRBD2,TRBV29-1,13,CSVVGGGEETQYF,TGCAGCGTTGTGGGCGGGGGGGAAGAGACCCAGTACTTC
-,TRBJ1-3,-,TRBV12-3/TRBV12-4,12,CASSFFGNTIYF,TGTGCCAGCAGTTTCTTTGGAAACACCATATATTTT
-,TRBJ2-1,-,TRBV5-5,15,CASSFGLPPLNEQFF,TGTGCCAGCAGCTTTGGACTACCCCCACTCAATGAGCAGTTCTTC
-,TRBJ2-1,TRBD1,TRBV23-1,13,CASSQSTGGEQFF,TGCGCCAGCAGTCAATCGACAGGGGGTGAGCAGTTCTTC
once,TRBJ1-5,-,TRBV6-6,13,CASSLGRNQPQHF,TGTGCCAGCAGTCTCGGTCGCAATCAGCCCCAGCATTTT
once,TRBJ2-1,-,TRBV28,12,CASSWGATEQFF,TGTGCCAGCAGTTGGGGAGCCACTGAGCAGTTCTTC
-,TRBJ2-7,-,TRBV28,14,CASSFLTGSYEQYF,TGTGCCAGCAGTTTCCTCACAGGGAGCTACGAGCAGTACTTC
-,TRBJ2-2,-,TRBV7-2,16,CASSLAGVGTTGELFF,TGTGCCAGCAGCTTAGCGGGAGTCGGAACTACCGGGGAGCTGTTTTTT
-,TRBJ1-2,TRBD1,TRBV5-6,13,CASTMDRGYGYTF,TGTGCCAGCACCATGGACAGGGGCTATGGCTACACCTTC
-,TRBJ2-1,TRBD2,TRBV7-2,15,CASSPTSGTYNEQFF,TGTGCCAGCAGCCCCACTAGCGGGACCTACAATGAGCAGTTCTTC
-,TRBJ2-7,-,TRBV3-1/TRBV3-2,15,CASSQARSSSYEQYF,TGTGCCAGCAGCCAAGCGCGGAGCAGCTCCTACGAGCAGTACTTC
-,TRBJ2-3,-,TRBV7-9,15,CASSRSSVSTDTQYF,TGTGCCAGCAGCCGTTCCAGCGTCAGCACAGATACGCAGTATTTT
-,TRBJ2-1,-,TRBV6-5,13,CASSYSSSSEQFF,TGTGCCAGCAGTTACTCTAGTAGCAGTGAGCAGTTCTTC
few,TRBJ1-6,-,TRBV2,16,CASSSRQASTGRALHF,TGTGCCAGCAGTTCCAGACAGGCTTCAACCGGTCGGGCCCTCCACTTT
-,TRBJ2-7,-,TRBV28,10,CASGAREQYF,TGTGCCAGCGGGGCGAGGGAGCAGTACTTC
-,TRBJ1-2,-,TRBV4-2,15,CASSQERLTNYGYTF,TGTGCCAGCAGCCAAGAGCGGTTGACTAACTATGGCTACACCTTC
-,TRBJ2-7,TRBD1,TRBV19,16,CASSIITGTGTYEQYF,TGTGCCAGTAGTATAATTACCGGGACAGGGACCTACGAGCAGTACTTC
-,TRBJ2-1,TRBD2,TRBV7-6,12,CASSFPSGRLFF,TGTGCCAGCAGCTTCCCGAGCGGGAGGCTTTTCTTC
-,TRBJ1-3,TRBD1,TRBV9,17,CASSVAPAGGSGNTIYF,TGTGCCAGCAGCGTAGCTCCGGCAGGGGGCTCTGGAAACACCATATATTTT
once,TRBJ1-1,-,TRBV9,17,CASGFRTARYMNTEAFF,TGTGCCAGCGGATTCAGGACAGCACGTTACATGAACACTGAAGCTTTCTTT
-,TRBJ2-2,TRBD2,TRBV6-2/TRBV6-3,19,CASSFGASGTYQRTGELFF,TGTGCCAGCAGTTTCGGTGCTAGCGGGACCTATCAGCGTACCGGGGAGCTGTTTTTT
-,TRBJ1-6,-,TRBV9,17,CASSVDREDSYNSPLHF,TGTGCCAGCAGCGTAGATCGGGAGGATTCCTATAATTCACCCCTCCACTTT
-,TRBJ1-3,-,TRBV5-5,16,CASSTHPNSPGNTIYF,TGTGCCAGCAGCACCCACCCTAATAGCCCTGGAAACACCATATATTTT
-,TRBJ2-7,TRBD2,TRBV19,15,CASSMLGLGIYEQYF,TGTGCCAGTAGTATGCTGGGACTAGGGATCTACGAGCAGTACTTC
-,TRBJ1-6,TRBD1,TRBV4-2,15,CASSQEDRGNSPLHF,TGTGCCAGCAGCCAAGAGGACAGGGGCAATTCACCCCTCCACTTT
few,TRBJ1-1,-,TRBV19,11,CASSSGTEAFF,TGTGCCAGTTCGTCGGGGACTGAAGCTTTCTTT
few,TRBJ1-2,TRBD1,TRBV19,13,CASSGTGGYGYTF,TGTGCCAGTAGCGGGACAGGGGGCTATGGCTACACCTTC
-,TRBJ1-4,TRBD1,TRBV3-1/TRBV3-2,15,CASKGRTGSNEKLFF,TGTGCCAGCAAAGGGAGGACAGGGTCTAATGAAAAACTGTTTTTT
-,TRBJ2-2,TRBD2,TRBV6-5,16,CASSYSTGGITGELFF,TGTGCCAGCAGTTACTCGACGGGGGGGATCACCGGGGAGCTGTTTTTT
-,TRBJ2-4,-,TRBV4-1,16,CASSQEGGNPKNIQYF,TGCGCCAGCAGCCAAGAAGGCGGGAATCCCAAAAACATTCAGTACTTC
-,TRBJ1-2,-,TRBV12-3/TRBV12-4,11,CASTVGQGYTF,TGTGCCAGCACGGTAGGACAAGGCTACACCTTC
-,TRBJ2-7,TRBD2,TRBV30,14,CAWRKLAGGPEQYF,TGTGCCTGGAGGAAGTTAGCGGGAGGGCCCGAGCAGTACTTC
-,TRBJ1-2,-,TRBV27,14,CASMRTARAYGYTF,TGTGCCAGCATGAGGACGGCGAGGGCCTATGGCTACACCTTC
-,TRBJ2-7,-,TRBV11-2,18,CASSLGQLLTANSYEQYF,TGTGCCAGCAGCTTAGGCCAGCTTTTGACAGCTAATTCCTACGAGCAGTACTTC
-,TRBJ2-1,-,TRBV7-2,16,CASKAGGGAVYNEQFF,TGTGCCAGCAAAGCAGGAGGGGGCGCGGTGTACAATGAGCAGTTCTTC
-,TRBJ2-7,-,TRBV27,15,CASRLYSGYDYEQYF,TGTGCCAGCAGATTATATAGCGGATACGACTACGAGCAGTACTTC
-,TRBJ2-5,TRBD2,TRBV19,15,CASSSGTSGTETQYF,TGTGCCAGTAGCTCCGGGACTAGCGGGACGGAGACCCAGTACTTC
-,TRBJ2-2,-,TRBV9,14,CASSSRSNTGELFF,TGTGCCAGCAGCTCGCGATCGAACACCGGGGAGCTGTTTTTT
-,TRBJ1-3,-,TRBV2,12,CASTNSGNTIYF,TGTGCCAGCACCAACTCTGGAAACACCATATATTTT
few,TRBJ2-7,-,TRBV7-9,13,CASSEDRTYEQYF,TGTGCCAGCAGCGAAGACAGGACCTACGAGCAGTACTTC
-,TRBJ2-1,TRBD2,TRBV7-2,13,CASNDGRGNEQFF,TGTGCCAGCAATGACGGGAGGGGGAATGAGCAGTTCTTC
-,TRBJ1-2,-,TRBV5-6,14,CASSADILLAGYTF,TGTGCCAGCAGCGCGGACATCCTCCTTGCTGGCTACACCTTC
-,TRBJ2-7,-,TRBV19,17,CASSVGRGIGVEREQYF,TGTGCCAGTAGTGTCGGCAGGGGCATAGGAGTCGAGAGGGAGCAGTACTTC
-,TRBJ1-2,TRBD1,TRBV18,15,CASSPPIAGGYGYTF,TGTGCCAGCTCACCACCGATAGCAGGGGGTTATGGCTACACCTTC
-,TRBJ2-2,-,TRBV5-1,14,CASSLSANTGELFF,TGCGCCAGCAGCTTGTCAGCGAACACCGGGGAGCTGTTTTTT
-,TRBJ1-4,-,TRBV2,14,CASIPGPEREKLFF,TGTGCCAGCATTCCGGGCCCAGAGCGGGAAAAACTGTTTTTT
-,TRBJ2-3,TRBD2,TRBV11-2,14,CASSSGLVQDTQYF,TGTGCCAGCAGTTCTGGACTAGTTCAAGATACGCAGTATTTT